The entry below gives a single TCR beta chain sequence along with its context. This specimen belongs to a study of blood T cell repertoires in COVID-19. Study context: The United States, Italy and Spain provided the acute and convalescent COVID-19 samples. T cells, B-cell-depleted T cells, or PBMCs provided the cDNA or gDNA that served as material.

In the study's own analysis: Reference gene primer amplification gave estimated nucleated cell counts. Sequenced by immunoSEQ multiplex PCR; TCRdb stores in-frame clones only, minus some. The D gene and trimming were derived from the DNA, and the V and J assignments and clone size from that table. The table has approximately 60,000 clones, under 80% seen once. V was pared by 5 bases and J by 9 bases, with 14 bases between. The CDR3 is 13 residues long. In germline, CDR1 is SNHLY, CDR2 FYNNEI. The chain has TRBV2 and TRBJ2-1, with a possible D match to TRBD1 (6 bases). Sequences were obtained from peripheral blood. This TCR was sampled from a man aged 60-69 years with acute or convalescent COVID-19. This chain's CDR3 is CASSTGRKGEQFF. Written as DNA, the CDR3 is TGTGCCAGCAGTACAGGGAGAAAGGGTGAGCAGTTCTTC.